The rows below give T cell receptor beta chains drawn from one sample of a study of blood T cell repertoires in COVID-19. The data were produced by immunoSEQ multiplex PCR, yet TCRdb's version contains in-frame clones alone and is incomplete. Of 230,000 or so clones listed, approximately 90% are singletons. The sequenced sample was PBMCs or T cells enriched from blood (not recorded which). The source of these receptors is a woman in her thirties or forties with acute COVID-19. The CDR3 runs from the conserved cysteine through the conserved F or W.

j_call: TRBJ1-1
v_call: TRBV7-2
cdr3_aa: CASSTRDRGYTEAFF

j_call: TRBJ2-3
v_call: TRBV24-1
cdr3_aa: CATRGLADTQYF

j_call: TRBJ1-2
v_call: TRBV5-1
cdr3_aa: CASSLAGQTYGYTF

j_call: TRBJ1-1
v_call: TRBV15
cdr3_aa: CATSRGTGENTEAFF

j_call: TRBJ1-2
v_call: TRBV5-1
cdr3_aa: CASSRGTVITNYGYTF

j_call: TRBJ1-4
v_call: TRBV2
cdr3_aa: CASCQDNEKLFF

j_call: TRBJ1-5
v_call: TRBV5-8
cdr3_aa: CASSSYPGQLSNQPQHF

j_call: TRBJ2-1
v_call: TRBV5-1
cdr3_aa: CASSPGGGGNSYNEQFF

j_call: TRBJ2-1
v_call: TRBV9
cdr3_aa: CASSVVGTSGGEQFF

j_call: TRBJ2-7
v_call: TRBV4-1
cdr3_aa: CASSQVWTGRPPYEQYF

j_call: TRBJ2-7
v_call: TRBV19
cdr3_aa: CASSTRGGGGRKNEQYF

j_call: TRBJ1-3
v_call: TRBV6-5
cdr3_aa: CASSPTGISGNTIYF

j_call: TRBJ1-5
v_call: TRBV12-3/TRBV12-4
cdr3_aa: CASRTGEGPQHF

j_call: TRBJ1-2
v_call: TRBV4-1
cdr3_aa: CASSQARGGRGHDGYTF

j_call: TRBJ2-2
v_call: TRBV5-5
cdr3_aa: CASSLGRTNTGELFF

j_call: TRBJ1-2
v_call: TRBV7-9
cdr3_aa: CATLELYGYTF

j_call: TRBJ2-7
v_call: TRBV11-2
cdr3_aa: CASSLDRTSGHYEQYF

j_call: TRBJ1-1
v_call: TRBV5-1
cdr3_aa: CASSAVTGTVTSGAFF

j_call: TRBJ2-5
v_call: TRBV11-2
cdr3_aa: CASSRGNQETQYF

j_call: TRBJ2-1
v_call: TRBV18
cdr3_aa: CASSRTGLSSYNEQFF

j_call: TRBJ1-2
v_call: TRBV2
cdr3_aa: CASSEDSQWFDGYTF

j_call: TRBJ2-3
v_call: TRBV10-1
cdr3_aa: CASSEFRASTDTQYF

j_call: TRBJ1-2
v_call: TRBV12-3/TRBV12-4
cdr3_aa: CASGSLDRGGYTF

j_call: TRBJ2-1
v_call: TRBV2
cdr3_aa: CASIKGHNEQFF

j_call: TRBJ2-6
v_call: TRBV19
cdr3_aa: CASSTQGDNVLTF

j_call: TRBJ1-1
v_call: TRBV9
cdr3_aa: CASSVVRGTNTEAFF

j_call: TRBJ1-3
v_call: TRBV7-9
cdr3_aa: CASSFSTGGNTIYF

j_call: TRBJ2-7
v_call: TRBV7-9
cdr3_aa: CASSGGPYEQYF

j_call: TRBJ1-4
v_call: TRBV2
cdr3_aa: CASSANPTGVNTNEKLFF

j_call: TRBJ1-2
v_call: TRBV7-9
cdr3_aa: CASSGQRYGYTF

j_call: TRBJ1-1
v_call: TRBV10-3
cdr3_aa: CAISSARGSEAFF

j_call: TRBJ2-1
v_call: TRBV9
cdr3_aa: CASSVGSRVNEQFF

j_call: TRBJ1-6
v_call: TRBV5-8
cdr3_aa: CASDQGSQSSPLHF

j_call: TRBJ2-7
v_call: TRBV7-3
cdr3_aa: CASSPMGGPYEQYF

j_call: TRBJ1-3
v_call: TRBV15
cdr3_aa: CATSREEGHTGNTIYF

j_call: TRBJ1-4
v_call: TRBV2
cdr3_aa: CASSEGRGDSNEKLFF

j_call: TRBJ1-1
v_call: TRBV30
cdr3_aa: CAWSSGARTAEAFF

j_call: TRBJ1-2
v_call: TRBV3-1/TRBV3-2
cdr3_aa: CASSQGQDSRNGYTF

j_call: TRBJ1-2
v_call: TRBV24-1
cdr3_aa: CATSDLAGINGYTF

j_call: TRBJ2-1
v_call: TRBV4-2
cdr3_aa: CASSHTGTSKNEQFF